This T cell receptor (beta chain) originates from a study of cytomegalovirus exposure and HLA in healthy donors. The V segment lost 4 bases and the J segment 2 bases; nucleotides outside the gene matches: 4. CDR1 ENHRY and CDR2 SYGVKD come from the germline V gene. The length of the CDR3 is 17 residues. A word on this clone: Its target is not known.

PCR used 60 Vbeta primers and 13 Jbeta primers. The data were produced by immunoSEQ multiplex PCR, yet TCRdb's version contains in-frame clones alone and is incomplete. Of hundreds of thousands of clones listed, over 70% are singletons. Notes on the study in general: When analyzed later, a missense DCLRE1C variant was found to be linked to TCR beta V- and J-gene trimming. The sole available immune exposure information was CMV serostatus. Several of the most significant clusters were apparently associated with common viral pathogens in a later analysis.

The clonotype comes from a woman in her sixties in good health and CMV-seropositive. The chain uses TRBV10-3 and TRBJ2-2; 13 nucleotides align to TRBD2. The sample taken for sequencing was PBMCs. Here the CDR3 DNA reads TGTGCCATCAGTGGCCTGGGACTAGCGGGAAACACCGGGGAGCTGTTTTTT. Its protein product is CAISGLGLAGNTGELFF.